The table lists the clone carrying this TCR beta chain with many counts. This entry belongs to a study of kidney transplant recipient with SARS-CoV-2 infection. TCRdb analysed the reads with MiXCR anew, one entry per CDR3 protein. The sample yields fewer than 250,000 distinct CDR3 sequences, about 28% seen once. This material consisted of a blood sample, taken at baseline and between days 110 and 120 from a kidney transplant recipient. The origin of this receptor is a male patient between 25 and 39 years old who had COVID-19 and was a kidney transplant recipient. The T cells may partly be graft donor cells.

This CDR3 reads CATSRDRDSTHEQYF. CDR3 coding DNA: TGTGCCACCAGCAGAGATAGAGACTCAACCCACGAGCAGTACTTC. The chain carries TRBV15 and TRBJ2-7; D is uncertain. This CDR3 region has 15 residues. V was cut by 0 bases and J by 5 bases, with 14 bases left in between. CDR1 and CDR2 from the germline V gene are LNHNV and YYDKDF (reference sequence).